This is a list of T cell receptor beta chains from one sample in a study of OX40 agonist ivuxolimab in advanced cancers. Produced via immunoSEQ multiplex PCR; TCRdb's table is partial and in-frame only. The sample records tens of thousands of clones, around nine tenths being singletons. The sample was CD4+ or CD8+ T cells sorted from blood, taken in a trial of the OX40 agonist ivuxolimab. These receptor sequences come from an adult with an advanced solid tumor such as melanoma, head and neck, liver or kidney cancer. CDR3s include the opening cysteine and the closing phenylalanine or tryptophan. Fields, in order: D gene, J gene, CDR3 length, clone size, V gene, CDR3 protein, CDR3 DNA. The D gene is left open where the match is weak. Clone size is stated in some rows and not others, as once, few, many or a class when expanded.

d_gene: TRBD2; j_gene: TRBJ2-7; len: 15; abundance: NA; v_gene: TRBV11-2; CDR3aa: CASSFGAGVSYEQYF; CDR3nt: TGTGCCAGCAGCTTCGGCGCGGGGGTCTCCTACGAGCAGTACTTC
d_gene: NA; j_gene: TRBJ1-3; len: 15; abundance: NA; v_gene: TRBV27; CDR3aa: CASSFRGNSGNTIYF; CDR3nt: TGTGCCAGCAGTTTTCGGGGGAACTCTGGAAACACCATATATTTT
d_gene: NA; j_gene: TRBJ1-2; len: 13; abundance: NA; v_gene: TRBV5-6; CDR3aa: CASSSDRFYGYTF; CDR3nt: TGTGCCAGCAGCTCGGACAGATTCTATGGCTACACCTTC
d_gene: TRBD1; j_gene: TRBJ1-2; len: 14; abundance: NA; v_gene: TRBV28; CDR3aa: CASSQGAGNYGYTF; CDR3nt: TGTGCCAGCAGTCAGGGGGCCGGGAACTATGGCTACACCTTC
d_gene: TRBD2; j_gene: TRBJ2-7; len: 13; abundance: NA; v_gene: TRBV4-1; CDR3aa: CASSQDMGGEQYF; CDR3nt: TGCGCCAGCAGCCAAGATATGGGGGGGGAGCAGTACTTC
d_gene: NA; j_gene: TRBJ1-2; len: 13; abundance: NA; v_gene: TRBV19; CDR3aa: CASSIHLNYGYTF; CDR3nt: TGTGCCAGTAGTATCCACCTCAACTATGGCTACACCTTC
d_gene: NA; j_gene: TRBJ2-1; len: 16; abundance: NA; v_gene: TRBV18; CDR3aa: CASSPLKGGVAHEQFF; CDR3nt: TGTGCCAGCTCACCACTAAAAGGCGGGGTGGCGCATGAGCAGTTCTTC
d_gene: NA; j_gene: TRBJ2-2; len: 15; abundance: NA; v_gene: TRBV6-5; CDR3aa: CASTPFTLGHGELFF; CDR3nt: TGTGCCAGCACCCCGTTTACCCTGGGACACGGGGAGCTGTTTTTT
d_gene: TRBD2; j_gene: TRBJ2-3; len: 17; abundance: NA; v_gene: TRBV6-7; CDR3aa: CASSWHKLAGDTDTQYF; CDR3nt: TGTGCCAGCAGTTGGCACAAGCTTGCGGGGGACACAGATACGCAGTATTTT
d_gene: NA; j_gene: TRBJ1-2; len: 14; abundance: NA; v_gene: TRBV12-2; CDR3aa: CASRPGTGAKGYTF; CDR3nt: TGTGCAAGTCGTCCCGGGACAGGGGCAAAGGGCTACACCTTC
d_gene: TRBD1; j_gene: TRBJ2-1; len: 14; abundance: NA; v_gene: TRBV19; CDR3aa: CASMKDRAYNEQFF; CDR3nt: TGTGCCAGTATGAAGGACAGGGCCTACAATGAGCAGTTCTTC
d_gene: NA; j_gene: TRBJ1-5; len: 14; abundance: NA; v_gene: TRBV4-1; CDR3aa: CASSQGGLQQPQHF; CDR3nt: TGCGCCAGCAGCCAAGGAGGGCTTCAGCAGCCCCAGCATTTT
d_gene: TRBD1; j_gene: TRBJ2-5; len: 14; abundance: NA; v_gene: TRBV28; CDR3aa: CASSFADRAETQYF; CDR3nt: TGTGCCAGCAGTTTCGCCGACAGGGCAGAGACCCAGTACTTC
d_gene: TRBD2; j_gene: TRBJ2-3; len: 16; abundance: NA; v_gene: TRBV5-6; CDR3aa: CASLLRGGPGTDTQYF; CDR3nt: TGTGCCAGTCTACTCCGGGGGGGCCCGGGCACAGATACGCAGTATTTT
d_gene: NA; j_gene: TRBJ2-1; len: 12; abundance: once; v_gene: TRBV5-1; CDR3aa: CASRPRVDEQFF; CDR3nt: TGCGCCAGCAGGCCTAGGGTGGATGAGCAGTTCTTC
d_gene: NA; j_gene: TRBJ2-5; len: 13; abundance: NA; v_gene: TRBV7-8; CDR3aa: CASTPKAGETQYF; CDR3nt: TGTGCCAGCACCCCGAAGGCGGGAGAGACCCAGTACTTC
d_gene: NA; j_gene: TRBJ2-5; len: 15; abundance: NA; v_gene: TRBV25-1; CDR3aa: CASSEPRSVRETQYF; CDR3nt: TGTGCCAGCAGTGAACCCCGGTCAGTTCGAGAGACCCAGTACTTC
d_gene: NA; j_gene: TRBJ2-1; len: 14; abundance: once; v_gene: TRBV18; CDR3aa: CASSLGPGGNEQFF; CDR3nt: TGTGCCAGCTCACTCGGTCCCGGAGGGAATGAGCAGTTCTTC
d_gene: NA; j_gene: TRBJ2-7; len: 15; abundance: few; v_gene: TRBV28; CDR3aa: CASSFGRGVLYEQYF; CDR3nt: TGTGCCAGCAGTTTCGGGCGAGGGGTTCTATACGAGCAGTACTTC
d_gene: TRBD2; j_gene: TRBJ2-2; len: 18; abundance: once; v_gene: TRBV5-1; CDR3aa: CASSARLAGGSNTGELFF; CDR3nt: TGCGCCAGCAGCGCTCGACTAGCGGGGGGATCGAACACCGGGGAGCTGTTTTTT
d_gene: NA; j_gene: TRBJ1-5; len: 15; abundance: NA; v_gene: TRBV6-1; CDR3aa: CASSGTGSQNQPQHF; CDR3nt: TGTGCCAGCAGTGGAACAGGATCGCAGAATCAGCCCCAGCATTTT
d_gene: TRBD2; j_gene: TRBJ2-7; len: 17; abundance: NA; v_gene: TRBV27; CDR3aa: CASSLSPLAGGYYEQYF; CDR3nt: TGTGCCAGCAGTTTATCCCCACTAGCGGGGGGGTATTACGAGCAGTACTTC
d_gene: NA; j_gene: TRBJ2-5; len: 14; abundance: NA; v_gene: TRBV7-2; CDR3aa: CASSSPRVRETQYF; CDR3nt: TGTGCCAGCAGCTCCCCGAGGGTCCGAGAGACCCAGTACTTC
d_gene: NA; j_gene: TRBJ2-3; len: 15; abundance: NA; v_gene: TRBV30; CDR3aa: CAWSPLAPSTDTQYF; CDR3nt: TGTGCCTGGAGTCCGCTAGCGCCTAGCACAGATACGCAGTATTTT
d_gene: TRBD1; j_gene: TRBJ2-1; len: 15; abundance: NA; v_gene: TRBV27; CDR3aa: CASSSSGGSYNEQFF; CDR3nt: TGTGCCAGCAGTTCCTCAGGGGGCTCCTACAATGAGCAGTTCTTC
d_gene: NA; j_gene: TRBJ2-7; len: 14; abundance: NA; v_gene: TRBV6-6; CDR3aa: CASSSLPGAGEQYF; CDR3nt: TGTGCCAGCAGTTCCCTCCCGGGGGCGGGGGAGCAGTACTTC
d_gene: NA; j_gene: TRBJ1-4; len: 16; abundance: NA; v_gene: TRBV5-6; CDR3aa: CASSLGQGLGNEKLFF; CDR3nt: TGTGCCAGCAGCTTGGGGCAGGGGCTCGGTAATGAAAAACTGTTTTTT
d_gene: NA; j_gene: TRBJ2-7; len: 13; abundance: once; v_gene: TRBV27; CDR3aa: CASSLQGSYEQYF; CDR3nt: TGTGCCAGCAGTCTTCAGGGGAGCTACGAGCAGTACTTC
d_gene: NA; j_gene: TRBJ1-5; len: 17; abundance: NA; v_gene: TRBV5-6; CDR3aa: CASSLHMGGDNNQPQHF; CDR3nt: TGTGCCAGCAGCTTGCACATGGGAGGGGATAACAATCAGCCCCAGCATTTT
d_gene: NA; j_gene: TRBJ1-1; len: 14; abundance: NA; v_gene: TRBV6-6; CDR3aa: CASRLRGSNTEAFF; CDR3nt: TGTGCCAGTAGGCTGAGAGGGTCGAACACTGAAGCTTTCTTT
d_gene: TRBD1; j_gene: TRBJ2-7; len: 11; abundance: NA; v_gene: TRBV28; CDR3aa: CASTGGNEQYF; CDR3nt: TGTGCCAGTACAGGGGGCAACGAGCAGTACTTC
d_gene: NA; j_gene: TRBJ2-7; len: 14; abundance: once; v_gene: TRBV11-3; CDR3aa: CASSLDGTTYEQYF; CDR3nt: TGTGCCAGCAGCCTCGACGGGACCACCTACGAGCAGTACTTC
d_gene: NA; j_gene: TRBJ2-2; len: 15; abundance: once; v_gene: TRBV28; CDR3aa: CASSPPPRNTGELFF; CDR3nt: TGTGCCAGCAGTCCGCCGCCAAGGAACACCGGGGAGCTGTTTTTT
d_gene: NA; j_gene: TRBJ1-6; len: 14; abundance: NA; v_gene: TRBV5-8; CDR3aa: CASSVDRLHSPLHF; CDR3nt: TGTGCCAGCAGCGTCGACCGTCTGCATTCACCCCTCCACTTT
d_gene: TRBD2; j_gene: TRBJ2-3; len: 16; abundance: NA; v_gene: TRBV19; CDR3aa: CASSPGLAGPSDTQYF; CDR3nt: TGTGCCAGTAGTCCGGGACTAGCGGGGCCCTCGGATACGCAGTATTTT
d_gene: NA; j_gene: TRBJ2-1; len: 14; abundance: NA; v_gene: TRBV2; CDR3aa: CASSESSSYNEQFF; CDR3nt: TGTGCCAGCAGTGAATCGAGCTCCTACAATGAGCAGTTCTTC
d_gene: NA; j_gene: TRBJ1-4; len: 15; abundance: NA; v_gene: TRBV9; CDR3aa: CASSPRDRGGEKLFF; CDR3nt: TGTGCCAGCAGCCCGAGGGACCGGGGGGGTGAAAAACTGTTTTTT
d_gene: NA; j_gene: TRBJ1-4; len: 16; abundance: NA; v_gene: TRBV9; CDR3aa: CASSVEAGGSYEKLFF; CDR3nt: TGTGCCAGCAGCGTAGAGGCGGGGGGGTCGTATGAAAAACTGTTTTTT
d_gene: NA; j_gene: TRBJ2-1; len: 15; abundance: NA; v_gene: TRBV11-3; CDR3aa: CASSLDPGPFGEQFF; CDR3nt: TGTGCCAGCAGCTTAGACCCGGGGCCCTTCGGTGAGCAGTTCTTC
d_gene: NA; j_gene: TRBJ1-4; len: 15; abundance: NA; v_gene: TRBV5-4; CDR3aa: CASSLGGSGNEKLFF; CDR3nt: TGTGCCAGCAGCTTAGGGGGGTCAGGTAATGAAAAACTGTTTTTT
d_gene: NA; j_gene: TRBJ2-1; len: 14; abundance: NA; v_gene: TRBV19; CDR3aa: CASTPTGEYNEQFF; CDR3nt: TGTGCCAGTACCCCCACAGGCGAGTACAATGAGCAGTTCTTC
d_gene: TRBD1; j_gene: TRBJ1-3; len: 16; abundance: NA; v_gene: TRBV28; CDR3aa: CASSLHQGAGGNTIYF; CDR3nt: TGTGCCAGCAGTTTGCATCAGGGGGCCGGTGGAAACACCATATATTTT
d_gene: NA; j_gene: TRBJ1-1; len: 13; abundance: NA; v_gene: TRBV5-1; CDR3aa: CASSNPGDTEAFF; CDR3nt: TGCGCCAGCAGCAACCCAGGGGATACTGAAGCTTTCTTT
d_gene: TRBD1; j_gene: TRBJ1-6; len: 15; abundance: NA; v_gene: TRBV10-1; CDR3aa: CASSENTGTASPLHF; CDR3nt: TGCGCCAGCAGTGAGAATACCGGGACAGCATCACCCCTCCACTTT
d_gene: NA; j_gene: TRBJ2-7; len: 17; abundance: once; v_gene: TRBV2; CDR3aa: CASSEAPGTKYSYEQYF; CDR3nt: TGTGCCAGCAGTGAGGCCCCCGGGACAAAGTACTCCTACGAGCAGTACTTC
d_gene: TRBD1; j_gene: TRBJ1-5; len: 14; abundance: NA; v_gene: TRBV2; CDR3aa: CASSGTGANQPQHF; CDR3nt: TGTGCCAGCAGTGGTACAGGGGCCAATCAGCCCCAGCATTTT
d_gene: NA; j_gene: TRBJ1-2; len: 14; abundance: NA; v_gene: TRBV28; CDR3aa: CASSSQTGNYGYTF; CDR3nt: TGTGCCAGCAGTTCCCAGACGGGTAACTATGGCTACACCTTC
d_gene: TRBD2; j_gene: TRBJ2-1; len: 14; abundance: NA; v_gene: TRBV7-9; CDR3aa: CASSLTSGLNEQFF; CDR3nt: TGTGCCAGCAGCTTGACTAGCGGTTTAAATGAGCAGTTCTTC
d_gene: TRBD1; j_gene: TRBJ1-2; len: 13; abundance: few; v_gene: TRBV19; CDR3aa: CASTLQGGGGYTF; CDR3nt: TGTGCCAGTACGCTCCAGGGGGGCGGCGGCTACACCTTC
d_gene: TRBD1; j_gene: TRBJ2-7; len: 12; abundance: NA; v_gene: TRBV29-1; CDR3aa: CSVRQGAGEQYF; CDR3nt: TGCAGCGTTCGACAGGGGGCGGGCGAGCAGTACTTC
d_gene: TRBD1; j_gene: TRBJ1-6; len: 15; abundance: NA; v_gene: TRBV7-6; CDR3aa: CASSSRQGRDSPLHF; CDR3nt: TGTGCCAGCAGCTCAAGACAGGGGCGGGATTCACCCCTCCACTTT
d_gene: TRBD1; j_gene: TRBJ1-1; len: 14; abundance: NA; v_gene: TRBV7-2; CDR3aa: CASSDRDSRAEAFF; CDR3nt: TGTGCCAGCAGCGACAGGGACTCTAGGGCTGAAGCTTTCTTT
d_gene: TRBD1; j_gene: TRBJ1-6; len: 14; abundance: medium-sized; v_gene: TRBV30; CDR3aa: CACSDRVDNSPLHF; CDR3nt: TGTGCCTGCTCGGACAGGGTGGATAATTCACCCCTCCACTTT
d_gene: TRBD1; j_gene: TRBJ1-1; len: 15; abundance: NA; v_gene: TRBV19; CDR3aa: CASSIPPGGRTEAFF; CDR3nt: TGTGCCAGTAGTATACCTCCAGGGGGTCGCACTGAAGCTTTCTTT